The rows below give T cell receptor beta chains drawn from one sample of a study of T cell changes during pregnancy in multiple sclerosis. Data came from immunoSEQ multiplex PCR; TCRdb stores just in-frame clones and leaves some out. The sample records 30,000 to 40,000 clones, approximately 89% being singletons. The sample in question was CD4+ T cells from peripheral blood mononuclear cells, obtained after pregnancy. The receptors shown here come from a female donor in good health, enrolled as a control in a pregnancy study. Both conserved end residues are part of each CDR3. The D gene is left open where the match is weak. Where a row states a size, it is once, few, many or the class of an expanded clone; other rows omit it.

d_gene	abundance	j_gene	v_gene	CDR3aa	CDR3nt
.	.	TRBJ2-4	TRBV4-1	CASSQRELDLQYF	TGCGCCAGCAGCCAAAGAGAACTAGACCTTCAGTACTTC
.	.	TRBJ2-7	TRBV2	CASSESFNSVYEQYF	TGTGCCAGCAGTGAGTCGTTTAACTCGGTTTACGAGCAGTACTTC
TRBD1	.	TRBJ1-2	TRBV9	CASSVGNRGNYGYTF	TGTGCCAGCAGCGTAGGGAACAGGGGGAACTATGGCTACACCTTC
.	.	TRBJ1-1	TRBV10-2	CASSKRGTEAFF	TGCGCCAGCAGTAAACGGGGCACTGAAGCTTTCTTT
.	once	TRBJ2-5	TRBV7-8	CASSGGSQETQYF	TGTGCCAGCAGCGGGGGGTCCCAAGAGACCCAGTACTTC
.	.	TRBJ2-7	TRBV7-3	CASSLRPEADYEQYF	TGTGCCAGCAGCTTACGCCCGGAGGCGGACTACGAGCAGTACTTC
.	.	TRBJ1-1	TRBV28	CASSSEVQDTEAFF	TGTGCCAGCAGCTCAGAAGTTCAGGACACTGAAGCTTTCTTT
.	.	TRBJ2-3	TRBV9	CASSPRWGRGPTDTQYF	TGTGCCAGCAGCCCCAGGTGGGGGCGGGGGCCCACAGATACGCAGTATTTT
.	few	TRBJ2-1	TRBV7-2	CASRRNPGDNEQFF	TGTGCCAGCAGGCGTAATCCGGGAGACAATGAGCAGTTCTTC
.	.	TRBJ1-5	TRBV19	CASNVGGGTNQPQHF	TGTGCCAGTAATGTGGGGGGGGGTACCAATCAGCCCCAGCATTTT
.	.	TRBJ1-6	TRBV5-6	CASSLGGVGNSPLHF	TGTGCCAGCAGCTTAGGCGGGGTCGGCAACTCACCCCTCCACTTT
TRBD1	.	TRBJ2-7	TRBV4-1	CASSQDLRGQGEQYF	TGCGCCAGCAGCCAAGATTTAAGGGGGCAAGGCGAGCAGTACTTC
.	.	TRBJ1-2	TRBV29-1	CSVGGSGVGGYTF	TGCAGCGTTGGAGGGTCAGGGGTGGGAGGCTACACCTTC
.	.	TRBJ1-2	TRBV9	CASSVVVTANYGYTF	TGTGCCAGCAGCGTAGTAGTTACAGCTAACTATGGCTACACCTTC
TRBD1	once	TRBJ1-5	TRBV19	CASRNTGGGSNQPQHF	TGTGCCAGTAGGAATACAGGGGGCGGCAGCAATCAGCCCCAGCATTTT
.	.	TRBJ2-2	TRBV11-2	CASSSSRGGELFF	TGTGCCAGCAGCTCTAGCAGGGGTGGGGAGCTGTTTTTT
TRBD2	.	TRBJ2-1	TRBV10-3	CAISESGLASNEQFF	TGTGCCATCAGTGAGTCAGGACTAGCGTCCAATGAGCAGTTCTTC
.	.	TRBJ1-2	TRBV28	CASSLGGSNYGYTF	TGTGCCAGCAGTTTAGGGGGCTCTAACTATGGCTACACCTTC
.	once	TRBJ2-7	TRBV4-1	CASSHPRGEQYF	TGCGCCAGCAGCCATCCACGGGGGGAGCAGTACTTC
.	.	TRBJ1-6	TRBV6-5	CASSYVGDSPLHF	TGTGCCAGCAGTTACGTAGGGGATTCACCCCTCCACTTT
TRBD2	.	TRBJ2-3	TRBV19	CASSPPGGADTQYF	TGTGCCAGTAGTCCCCCGGGGGGGGCAGATACGCAGTATTTT
.	.	TRBJ1-3	TRBV7-8	CASSRTGLPPSGNTIYF	TGTGCCAGCAGCCGCACAGGGCTACCGCCCTCTGGAAACACCATATATTTT
.	.	TRBJ1-3	TRBV6-1	CASRRYSGNTIYF	TGTGCCAGCAGGCGGTACTCTGGAAACACCATATATTTT
.	.	TRBJ1-2	TRBV7-2	CASSLLPSFNYGYTF	TGTGCCAGCAGCTTATTGCCAAGCTTTAACTATGGCTACACCTTC
TRBD1	.	TRBJ1-1	TRBV5-1	CASSPQGTTEAFF	TGCGCCAGCAGCCCACAGGGGACCACTGAAGCTTTCTTT
.	few	TRBJ1-1	TRBV28	CASSLGAPPAAFF	TGTGCCAGCAGTTTAGGGGCACCGCCGGCCGCTTTCTTT
TRBD1	.	TRBJ2-7	TRBV18	CASSPSGTGKPTREQYF	TGTGCCAGCTCACCGTCCGGGACAGGGAAACCGACCCGGGAGCAGTACTTC
.	few	TRBJ2-2	TRBV27	CASSFGVGTGELFF	TGTGCCAGCAGTTTCGGGGTCGGTACCGGGGAGCTGTTTTTT
.	.	TRBJ2-2	TRBV7-8	CASTPPLRLSSPGELFF	TGTGCCAGCACCCCCCCCCTGAGGTTGAGTTCACCCGGGGAGCTGTTTTTT
.	.	TRBJ1-6	TRBV6-5	CASSRGGRGNSPLHF	TGTGCCAGCAGCCGGGGGGGAAGGGGTAATTCACCCCTCCACTTT
TRBD1	.	TRBJ2-1	TRBV18	CASSPRTGLYNEQFF	TGTGCCAGCTCACCAAGGACAGGGCTCTACAATGAGCAGTTCTTC
TRBD2	.	TRBJ2-5	TRBV28	CASRLGTSGSETQYF	TGTGCCAGCAGACTCGGGACTAGCGGGAGCGAGACCCAGTACTTC
.	.	TRBJ2-3	TRBV11-3	CASSSTEADTQYF	TGTGCCAGCAGCTCGACAGAAGCAGATACGCAGTATTTT
TRBD1	.	TRBJ1-6	TRBV5-4	CASSLAEGADSPLHF	TGTGCCAGCAGCTTGGCTGAGGGGGCTGATTCACCCCTCCACTTT
.	once	TRBJ2-1	TRBV27	CASSPLGSPLYEQFF	TGTGCCAGCAGTCCCCTCGGGTCCCCCTTGTATGAGCAGTTCTTC
.	.	TRBJ1-5	TRBV7-8	CASSTTAGTLNQPQHF	TGTGCCAGCAGCACTACCGCAGGGACTCTCAATCAGCCCCAGCATTTT
TRBD1	.	TRBJ2-1	TRBV19	CASSPQGEKGNEQFF	TGTGCCAGTAGTCCACAGGGGGAAAAAGGGAATGAGCAGTTCTTC
TRBD1	.	TRBJ1-1	TRBV18	CASTARGQLGPEAFF	TGTGCCAGCACAGCTAGGGGACAGCTGGGTCCTGAAGCTTTCTTT
.	few	TRBJ2-7	TRBV19	CATRTSNYEQYF	TGTGCCACCAGGACATCAAACTACGAGCAGTACTTC
TRBD1	.	TRBJ1-5	TRBV5-6	CASSLGTGGTINQPQHF	TGTGCCAGCAGCTTGGGGACAGGGGGCACGATAAATCAGCCCCAGCATTTT
.	.	TRBJ1-3	TRBV6-1	CASPKDGSPGNTIYF	TGTGCCAGCCCGAAGGACGGGAGCCCTGGAAACACCATATATTTT
.	.	TRBJ1-5	TRBV18	CASSLLGRDSNQPQHF	TGTGCCAGCTCACTTCTAGGAAGAGACAGCAATCAGCCCCAGCATTTT
.	.	TRBJ2-1	TRBV6-6	CASTSIGSGYNEQFF	TGTGCCAGCACCTCTATCGGGTCCGGCTACAATGAGCAGTTCTTC
TRBD1	.	TRBJ1-6	TRBV11-2	CASSETSGQGNSPLHF	TGTGCCAGCAGCGAAACCTCGGGACAGGGTAATTCACCCCTCCACTTT
.	.	TRBJ1-6	TRBV29-1	CSVYQEGSPLHF	TGCAGCGTGTACCAAGAGGGTTCACCCCTCCACTTT
TRBD2	once	TRBJ2-1	TRBV7-3	CASSSRGERHNEQFF	TGTGCCAGCAGCTCCCGGGGGGAAAGGCACAATGAGCAGTTCTTC
.	.	TRBJ2-5	TRBV18	CASSLDIGETQYF	TGTGCCAGCTCGCTGGACATCGGTGAGACCCAGTACTTC